This TCR beta chain was obtained from a study of Ad26.COV2.S vaccination and SARS-CoV-2 variants (dated by TCRdb to about 2021). The study in broad terms: Donors in the vaccine arm were drawn from COV1001, a multicentre, randomized, double-blind, placebo-controlled phase I-IIa trial testing Ad26.COV2.S in healthy adults. Ad26.COV2.S was administered intramuscularly at a dose of 5x10^10 or 1x10^11 viral particles, either as one shot or as two shots given 56 days apart. TCRbeta repertoire sequencing served as the tool for gauging how specific and how broad the SARS-CoV-2-reactive T cell receptors were following Ad26.COV2.S vaccination. A total of approximately 30 samples were included in the TCR-sequenced set, comprising approximately 20 Ad26.COV2.S vaccine recipients, 5 placebo recipients and 8 SARS-CoV-2 convalescent individuals. Trial participants were randomized into five groups of five: low-dose or high-dose Ad26.COV2.S given once or twice, or placebo on both occasions. Investigators remained blinded to trial group allocation during experiments and outcome assessment. What the authors observed across the whole study: Non-spike TCR breadth was comparable between vaccine and placebo recipients, consistent with the vaccine containing only spike. The study was not powered for comparison of responses between vaccine doses or regimens. Substantial breadth of spike-specific CD8+ and CD4+ T cell responses was reported after vaccination. Compared with placebo recipients, Ad26.COV2.S recipients showed higher spike-specific TCR breadth (P = 0.0014). It was noted by the authors that total T cell responses may have been underestimated by the TCR breadth and depth analyses.

This specimen's treatment or condition label, interpreted: approximately 18 received Ad26.COV2.S at low or high dose, single or two shots; several received placebo; per-sample allocation not given. Repertoires of vaccine and placebo recipients were sequenced from samples taken on day 63 after the first injection. Cohort 1b enrolled 20 to 30 adults aged 18-55 years at a single site in Boston, USA, between 29 July and 7 August 2020. Ad26.COV2.S consisted of a replication-incompetent adenovirus type 26 vector by which a prefusion-stabilized SARS-CoV-2 spike protein from the original Wuhan strain was expressed. The immunoSEQ Assay was used to sequence TCRbeta CDR3 regions. After extraction, genomic DNA underwent amplification by bias-controlled multiplex PCR, followed by high-throughput sequencing. From the authors' description of their analysis: To quantify the absolute abundance of every unique TCRbeta CDR3 region, sequences were collapsed and filtered. T cell fraction was estimated by normalization of TCRbeta template counts to usable DNA, with usable DNA being measured through amplification of reference genes present in all nucleated cells. Repertoire TCRs were annotated as SARS-CoV-2-specific by exact matching of V gene, CDR3 amino acid sequence and J gene to a known reactive TCR set. The reference SARS-CoV-2 TCR set was derived from MIRA and filtered for enrichment in COVID-19-positive ImmuneCODE repertoires, a step that removed public or cross-reactive TCRs. Based on the MIRA antigens, annotated TCRs were further analysed at the level of specific ORF or position within ORF. Depth was the summed frequency of annotated unique rearrangements, while breadth was defined as annotated unique rearrangements over total unique productive rearrangements. Group comparisons of TCR breadth used two-sided Wilcoxon rank-sum tests. This is the immuneACCESS table as TCRdb keeps it, with only in-frame sequences that have V and J called. A part of the clones is gone; compared with another copy, unresolved V genes explain less than half, and the rest is unexplained. Clone size and the V and J calls come from that table; the DNA yielded D and trimming. Within this sample are hundreds of thousands of clones, with around nine tenths of them counted one time only. 3.4% of the sample belongs to the ten largest clones.

Comment on this clone: Its antigen is unknown. A junction end diverges from the germline sequence, so it may reflect a read error.

Reading from cysteine to phenylalanine, the CDR3 counts 14 amino acids. CDR3 DNA is the only sequence kept; it has 42 bases, read in frame from the first base. CDR1 and CDR2, looked up from the germline V gene (reference sequence), are SSHAT and FNYEAQ. This sample comprised peripheral blood, obtained in a trial of Ad26.COV2.S vaccine versus placebo. Recombination joined TRBV7-7 with TRBJ2-5, with 11 bases in between that match TRBD2. This clonotype originated in a person aged 18-60 years who received the Ad26.COV2.S COVID-19 vaccine or a placebo. The DNA reads as follows: TGTGCTAGCAGCTTACTAGCGGGGGAAGAGACCCAGTACTTC. The resulting protein is CASSLLAGEETQYF.